Here is one T cell receptor (beta chain) with its context. Antigen specificity is unknown. This specimen belongs to a study of cytomegalovirus exposure and HLA in healthy donors. Overall study results and limits: About 87% or about 30% of the time was how often most TCR beta V segments were productive, according to an earlier analysis.

Per germline, CDR1 MGHRA and CDR2 YSYEKL. The CDR3 contains 15 residues. V dropped 6 bases and J dropped 4; count of bases not matched to a gene: 7. A multiplex PCR was run with 60 Vbeta primers and 13 Jbeta primers. Repertoires were generated with immunoSEQ multiplex PCR, while TCRdb's copy carries only in-frame clones and drops some. The sample records 150,000 to 200,000 clones, roughly 73% being singletons. The sample comprised PBMCs. The receptor was isolated from a woman in her twenties or thirties in good health and CMV-seronegative. V usage is TRBV4-1 and J usage is TRBJ1-5; 9 nucleotides match TRBD1. The CDR3 DNA is TGCGCCAGCAGGGCCTCCGGGACAGGGAATCAGCCCCAGCATTTT. This codes for CASRASGTGNQPQHF.